Listed below are T cell receptor beta chains from one sample, sequenced in a study of cytomegalovirus exposure and HLA in healthy donors. The repertoire was sequenced with immunoSEQ multiplex PCR; TCRdb's copy has only in-frame clones and lacks some. This table has 95,000 to 150,000 clones, about two thirds appearing once. Sequenced material: PBMCs. The source is a woman aged 40-49 years in good health and CMV-seropositive. CDR3s include the opening cysteine and the closing phenylalanine or tryptophan. The D gene is left open where the match is weak. Not all rows give a size; the values are once, few, many and, for expanded clones, a class.

TRBJ1-5	TRBV29-1	NA	NA	TGCAGCGTAGCCGGGACAATGGGTCAGCCCCAGCATTTT	CSVAGTMGQPQHF
TRBJ2-7	TRBV7-9	few	TRBD2	TGTGCCAGCAGCAGAGGACTAGCCGAGCAGTACTTC	CASSRGLAEQYF
TRBJ2-1	TRBV6-1	NA	NA	TGTGCCAGCAGTGAAGGGTTAGTTAGTTTCGCCTACAATGAGCAGTTCTTC	CASSEGLVSFAYNEQFF
TRBJ1-1	TRBV29-1	once	NA	TGCAGCGTTCCTAGGGGCACTATGAACACTGAAGCTTTCTTT	CSVPRGTMNTEAFF
TRBJ1-6	TRBV2	NA	NA	TGTGCCAGCAGCCCGACGGGAAGCTCACCCCTCCACTTT	CASSPTGSSPLHF
TRBJ1-6	TRBV5-6	NA	NA	TGTGCCAGCAGCTTGGAAAGGACAAATTCACCCCTCCACTTT	CASSLERTNSPLHF
TRBJ1-5	TRBV6-1	NA	NA	TGTGCCAGCAGTGGTGGGCTGAGTCAGCCCCAGCATTTT	CASSGGLSQPQHF
TRBJ1-2	TRBV4-3	NA	NA	TGCGCCAGCAGCCTAGAGGTACAGGGCAGCTATGGCTACACCTTC	CASSLEVQGSYGYTF
TRBJ1-3	TRBV4-2	NA	TRBD1	TGTGCCAGCAGCCAAGCCTTTGGGACAGCCTATGGAAACACCATATATTTT	CASSQAFGTAYGNTIYF
TRBJ1-2	TRBV6-5	NA	TRBD1	TGTGCCAGCAGCAGACAGGGGCGCTACACCTTC	CASSRQGRYTF
TRBJ2-7	TRBV7-2	NA	NA	TGTGCCAGCAGCCCCGCCTACGAGCAGTACTTC	CASSPAYEQYF
TRBJ2-3	TRBV5-1	NA	NA	TGCGCCAGCAGCTTGGCCGCGGGGGCGCGAGGAGATACGCAGTATTTT	CASSLAAGARGDTQYF
TRBJ2-5	TRBV11-3	NA	NA	TGTGCCAGCAGCTACCGGCAGGGTGCCCAAGAGACCCAGTACTTC	CASSYRQGAQETQYF
TRBJ2-3	TRBV11-2	NA	TRBD2	TGTGCCAGCAGAGTTCGGACTAGCGCCTCCCCACAGTATTTT	CASRVRTSASPQYF
TRBJ2-7	TRBV4-3	few	NA	TGCGCCAGCAGCCTAGCGCCGGGGGAGGTATACGAGCAGTACTTC	CASSLAPGEVYEQYF
TRBJ2-3	TRBV9	NA	TRBD2	TGTGCCAGCAGCATCGGGGGGGATAGGTCAGATACGCAGTATTTT	CASSIGGDRSDTQYF
TRBJ1-3	TRBV5-1	NA	TRBD1	TGCGCCAGCAGCCCGGACAGGGGAGGAAACACCATATATTTT	CASSPDRGGNTIYF
TRBJ1-3	TRBV5-4	once	TRBD1	TGTGCCAGCAGCACCGGACAGGGGGTGAATACTGGAAACACCATATATTTT	CASSTGQGVNTGNTIYF
TRBJ2-3	TRBV13	NA	NA	TGTGCCAGCAGCCATTTAGCGAATGCGTCAGATACGCAGTATTTT	CASSHLANASDTQYF
TRBJ2-7	TRBV9	NA	NA	TGTGCCAGCAGCGTAGCCGGGGAATTCTCCTACGAGCAGCACTTC	CASSVAGEFSYEQHF
TRBJ2-7	TRBV10-1	NA	TRBD1	TGCGCCAGCAGCGTCCAGGGGGCCCGGGACGAGCAGTACTTC	CASSVQGARDEQYF
TRBJ2-7	TRBV11-2	NA	TRBD2	TGTGCCAGCAGCTTAGGAGCGGGGGCGACCTACGAGCAGTACTTC	CASSLGAGATYEQYF
TRBJ2-2	TRBV11-3	NA	NA	TGTGCCAGCCGCTCCGGGGTCACCGGGGAGCTGTTTTTT	CASRSGVTGELFF
TRBJ2-1	TRBV7-9	NA	NA	TGTGCCAGCAGCTCGGGAGACCACAATGAGCAGTTCTTC	CASSSGDHNEQFF
TRBJ1-3	TRBV7-2	NA	TRBD1	TGTGCCAGCAGCCCTACGGGGACAGCTGGAAACACCATATATTTT	CASSPTGTAGNTIYF
TRBJ1-2	TRBV5-6	NA	TRBD1	TGTGCCAGCAGCTCGTTGGACAGGGATCCTGGCTACACCTTC	CASSSLDRDPGYTF
TRBJ2-2	TRBV5-4	NA	TRBD1	TGTGCCAGCAGCATTGACAGGGCGAACACCGGGGAGCTGTTTTTT	CASSIDRANTGELFF
TRBJ1-5	TRBV19	NA	NA	TGTGCCAGTAGTATATCAGGGCTTCATCAGCCCCAGCATTTT	CASSISGLHQPQHF
TRBJ1-2	TRBV5-4	NA	TRBD1	TGTGCCAGCAGCCAGAGGACAGGGGGCTTCCCAAACTATGGCTACACCTTC	CASSQRTGGFPNYGYTF
TRBJ1-1	TRBV25-1	NA	NA	TGTGCCAGCAGTGAATATCGGGGGAGCAACACTGAAGCTTTCTTT	CASSEYRGSNTEAFF
TRBJ2-5	TRBV11-3	NA	TRBD2	TGTGCCAGCAGCGCGGCGGGGGTGAACCAAGAGACCCAGTACTTC	CASSAAGVNQETQYF
TRBJ2-3	TRBV11-2	NA	TRBD1	TGTGCCAGCAGCTACGACAGGGTTGGTGGCGATACGCAGTATTTT	CASSYDRVGGDTQYF
TRBJ1-2	TRBV6-6	NA	NA	TGTGCCAGCAGTCTCCACAGCATTGGCTATGGCTACACCTTC	CASSLHSIGYGYTF
TRBJ2-5	TRBV2	few	TRBD1	TGTGCCAGCAGTGTTGGGGACAGGGAAGAGACCCAGTACTTC	CASSVGDREETQYF
TRBJ2-7	TRBV6-6	few	NA	TGTGCCAGCACCCCGGACAAGAGATCCGAGCAGTACTTC	CASTPDKRSEQYF
TRBJ1-1	TRBV6-5	NA	NA	TGTGCCAGCAGCCGTCGGTCGGGGACTGAAGCTTTCTTT	CASSRRSGTEAFF
TRBJ1-6	TRBV2	few	TRBD1	TGTGCCAGCAGGATCCAGACAGGGCTCGGGAATTCACCCCTCCACTTT	CASRIQTGLGNSPLHF
TRBJ1-2	TRBV14	once	TRBD1	TGTGCCAGCAGCCAGCCGGGACAGGTCGGCGGCTACACCTTC	CASSQPGQVGGYTF
TRBJ2-7	TRBV7-7	NA	TRBD2	TGTGCTAGCAGCTTAACTAGCGGGGGGGCCTGCTACGAGCAGTACTTC	CASSLTSGGACYEQYF
TRBJ2-7	TRBV5-8	NA	NA	TGTGCCAGCAGCCAGCTTGGGGGGGGACAAACCTACGAGCAGTACTTC	CASSQLGGGQTYEQYF
TRBJ2-1	TRBV12-5	NA	NA	TGTGCTAGTGGTTTGGTACTGGGGGGTGTGTACAATGAGCAGTTCTTC	CASGLVLGGVYNEQFF
TRBJ1-1	TRBV18	NA	NA	TGTGCCAGCTCACCAAGAGTAGGCAGGGTTAACACTGAAGCTTTCTTT	CASSPRVGRVNTEAFF